The rows below give T cell receptor beta chains drawn from one sample of a study of T cell responses to AZD1222 COVID-19 vaccine. This table comes from immunoSEQ multiplex PCR, and its TCRdb copy is limited to in-frame clones, with some not included. The sample records under 50,000 clones, approximately 90% being singletons. Here the sequenced sample was peripheral blood, taken 28 days after the second AZD1222 dose. Receptor source: an adult who received the AZD1222 COVID-19 vaccine. The CDR3 runs from the conserved cysteine through the conserved F or W. A D gene is named only where the DNA matches it firmly. Clone sizes are given selectively: once, few, many, or a class where the clone is expanded.

clone_size,v_call,cdr3_length,j_call,d_call,cdr3_nt,cdr3_aa
NA,TRBV3-1/TRBV3-2,16,TRBJ2-7,NA,TGTGCCAGCAGCCAAGATGGGGGTTGGGCATCGGGCGAGCAGTACTTC,CASSQDGGWASGEQYF
NA,TRBV5-1,14,TRBJ2-5,TRBD1,TGCGCCAGCAGCGGGGGACAGGATCAAGAGACCCAGTACTTC,CASSGGQDQETQYF
NA,TRBV30,13,TRBJ1-2,NA,TGTGCCTGGAGTTTAGCGGGGGGCTCTGGCTACACCTTC,CAWSLAGGSGYTF
NA,TRBV27,15,TRBJ2-2,TRBD2,TGTGCCAGCAGTCCGGGACTAGCTAACACCGGGGAGCTGTTTTTT,CASSPGLANTGELFF
NA,TRBV30,14,TRBJ1-1,NA,TGTGCCTGGAATCAACGGGTAGGGTTCACTGAAGCTTTCTTT,CAWNQRVGFTEAFF
NA,TRBV5-8,14,TRBJ2-7,NA,TGTGCCAGCAGCTTGCTGTACGGTGCCTACGAGCAGTACTTC,CASSLLYGAYEQYF
NA,TRBV20-1,12,TRBJ2-2,NA,TGCAGTGCTAGTTTAGCGGCCGGGGAGCTGTTTTTT,CSASLAAGELFF
NA,TRBV9,16,TRBJ2-7,TRBD2,TGTGCCAGCAGCTTACAGAGGACTAGCGGGAGTACCGAGCAGTACTTC,CASSLQRTSGSTEQYF
NA,TRBV18,14,TRBJ2-7,NA,TGTGCCAGCTCTCCGGACTTGAGCTCCTACGAGCAGTACTTC,CASSPDLSSYEQYF
NA,TRBV7-8,18,TRBJ2-2,TRBD2,TGTGCCAGCAGCCCGCACCGCGCGGGAGCCCTATTCACCGGGGAGCTGTTTTTT,CASSPHRAGALFTGELFF
NA,TRBV10-1,13,TRBJ2-7,NA,TGCGCCAGCAGTGATGGGGGGCGCGACGAGCAGTACTTC,CASSDGGRDEQYF
NA,TRBV12-5,14,TRBJ1-1,NA,TGTGCTAGTGGTCTACTCGGGAGTAACACTGAAGCTTTCTTT,CASGLLGSNTEAFF
NA,TRBV15,13,TRBJ2-1,NA,TGTGCCACCAGCAGATCGGGTGAAAATGAGCAGTTCTTC,CATSRSGENEQFF
NA,TRBV29-1,12,TRBJ2-3,NA,TGCAGCGTTGATGGTGGGGTTGATACGCAGTATTTT,CSVDGGVDTQYF
NA,TRBV25-1,13,TRBJ1-4,NA,TGTGCCAGCAGTGAGTACCGAGGGGAAAAACTGTTTTTT,CASSEYRGEKLFF
NA,TRBV19,12,TRBJ2-5,TRBD1,TGTGCAACAGGGGCGTTCCAAGAGACCCAGTACTTC,CATGAFQETQYF
NA,TRBV19,13,TRBJ1-1,TRBD1,TGTGCCAGTAGTACCCAGGGGGACACTGAAGCTTTCTTT,CASSTQGDTEAFF
NA,TRBV10-3,11,TRBJ1-1,NA,TGTGCCACCCAACTGAACACTGAAGCTTTCTTT,CATQLNTEAFF
NA,TRBV10-3,14,TRBJ2-5,NA,TGTGCCGTTCACCAACGGCGCGTCCCAGAGACCCAGTACTTC,CAVHQRRVPETQYF
NA,TRBV6-6,14,TRBJ2-7,NA,TGTGCCAGCCAAGACGACTGGGCGGCCCACGAGCAGTACTTC,CASQDDWAAHEQYF
NA,TRBV6-5,14,TRBJ1-6,NA,TGTGCCAGCAGTACCCCCCCCTATAATTCACCCCTCCACTTT,CASSTPPYNSPLHF
NA,TRBV2,14,TRBJ2-7,NA,TGTGCCAGCAGTGAAATGCCAGGGGCCTACGAGCAGTACTTC,CASSEMPGAYEQYF
NA,TRBV7-9,13,TRBJ2-2,NA,TGTGCCAGCACCCAGGGGCGCGGCGGGGAGCTGTTTTTT,CASTQGRGGELFF
few,TRBV4-2,14,TRBJ1-4,TRBD1,TGTGCCAGCAGAGGACAGGGCGATAATGAAAAACTGTTTTTT,CASRGQGDNEKLFF
NA,TRBV27,14,TRBJ1-1,NA,TGTGCCAGCAGTTTATCGCAGAGCGGTAGTGAAGCTTTCTTT,CASSLSQSGSEAFF
NA,TRBV7-9,12,TRBJ2-3,NA,TGTGCCAGCACCTCTAGCACAGATACGCAGTATTTT,CASTSSTDTQYF
NA,TRBV5-4,14,TRBJ2-5,NA,TGTGCCAGCAGCTTGGGGGACATGCAAGAGACCCAGTACTTC,CASSLGDMQETQYF
NA,TRBV7-8,17,TRBJ2-5,TRBD2,TGTGCCAGCAGCCCACTACTGACTAGCGAGGTTGGAGAGACCCAGTACTTC,CASSPLLTSEVGETQYF
NA,TRBV30,18,TRBJ2-4,TRBD2,TGTGCCTGGAGTGAGCAAGCGGGAGGACCAGGGTCCAAAAACATTCAGTACTTC,CAWSEQAGGPGSKNIQYF
NA,TRBV14,13,TRBJ1-1,NA,TGTGCCAGCAGCCCACAGGGCCGGACTGAAGCTTTCTTT,CASSPQGRTEAFF
NA,TRBV9,17,TRBJ2-2,NA,TGTGCCAGCAGCGTACTTCCCACCCAAAGCGGCTCCGGGGAGCTGTTTTTT,CASSVLPTQSGSGELFF
NA,TRBV3-1/TRBV3-2,16,TRBJ1-2,TRBD1,TGTGCCAGCAGGAAGTTCTCCGGGACAGGGAACTATGGCTACACCTTC,CASRKFSGTGNYGYTF
NA,TRBV30,13,TRBJ2-7,NA,TGTGCCTGGTGTACCGGGACCTCCTACGAGCAGTACTTC,CAWCTGTSYEQYF
NA,TRBV19,15,TRBJ1-1,NA,TGTGCCAGTAGTATGGAAACCCGGGGTGGCACTGAAGCTTTCTTT,CASSMETRGGTEAFF
few,TRBV5-1,18,TRBJ2-1,TRBD2,TGCGCCAGCAGCTTGGGGGGACTAGCGGGAGGGAGTCTCGATGAGCAGTTCTTC,CASSLGGLAGGSLDEQFF
NA,TRBV14,14,TRBJ2-2,NA,TGTGCCAGCAGCCAAGAAGCGCACACCGGGGAGCTGTTTTTT,CASSQEAHTGELFF
NA,TRBV3-1/TRBV3-2,14,TRBJ2-2,NA,TGTGCCAGCACGGGTCCGACAGGAACCGGGGAGCTGTTTTTT,CASTGPTGTGELFF
NA,TRBV7-8,16,TRBJ2-7,TRBD2,TGTGCCAGCAGCTTGACGGAGAGGCGGGGGAGCTACGAGCAGTACTTC,CASSLTERRGSYEQYF
NA,TRBV5-6,11,TRBJ2-1,NA,TGTGCCAGCAGCTTCTCCTATGAGCAGTTCTTC,CASSFSYEQFF
NA,TRBV7-9,13,TRBJ2-1,NA,TGTGCCAGCAGCCTCCGGGCCCAGGATGAGCAGTTCTTC,CASSLRAQDEQFF
NA,TRBV5-1,13,TRBJ2-3,NA,TGCGCCAGCAGGTTGGGGGGAACAGATACGCAGTATTTT,CASRLGGTDTQYF
NA,TRBV4-1,14,TRBJ2-7,NA,TGCGCCAGCAGCCCCCCAAGGGGCGCCTACGAGCAGTACTTC,CASSPPRGAYEQYF
NA,TRBV4-1,14,TRBJ1-5,NA,TGCGCCAGCAGCCAAGTGAGCAGGAATCAGCCCCAGCATTTT,CASSQVSRNQPQHF
NA,TRBV7-3,15,TRBJ2-5,NA,TGTGCCAGCAGCTTACAGAAGGCTAGCCAAGAGACCCAGTACTTC,CASSLQKASQETQYF
NA,TRBV19,14,TRBJ2-7,NA,TGTGCCAGTAGTATCGCCGGGAGAGCCTACGAGCAGTACTTC,CASSIAGRAYEQYF
once,TRBV19,16,TRBJ1-5,NA,TGTGCCAGTAGACAGGGAGAATCGAGATTGAATCAGCCCCAGCATTTT,CASRQGESRLNQPQHF